The 24 T cell receptor beta chains reported below all come from one sample, sequenced in a study of naive and memory T cell subsets. Two oligonucleotides, mixed equimolar, formed the beta constant-region primer covering TRBC1 and TRBC2. The ligated cDNA underwent four PCR rounds using SP2 and nested alpha and beta constant-region primers. TCRdb reprocessed the UMI-ligation and nested PCR reads with MiXCR, giving one entry per CDR3 protein. The sample holds approximately 80,000 distinct CDR3 sequences; roughly 9.2% are singletons and the top ten take 1.2%. Sequencing input: naive CD8+ T cells from blood. The receptors shown here come from a human donor in good health.

This clonotype was detected ten times or more. This chain links TRBV12-3 or TRBV12-4 with TRBJ2-5; D is perhaps TRBD1 (5 bases). The CDR3 has 14 residues. Trimming removed 1 base at V and 4 bases at J, with 10 bases between. The CDR3, as DNA: TGTGCCAGCAGTTTAGTACAGGCACTAGAGACCCAGTACTTC. Protein: CASSLVQALETQYF.

This clonotype was counted many times. The chain is built from TRBV7-3 and TRBJ2-1; the D gene could be TRBD1 or TRBD2 (6 bases each). This CDR3 has 16 residues. CDR1 is SGHTA and CDR2 is FQGTGA in the germline V gene. Trimming took 1 base from V and 2 from J, leaving 12 bases between them. CDR3 protein: CASSLRWGAPYNEQFF. The CDR3 DNA reads as TGTGCCAGCAGCTTAAGGTGGGGGGCCCCCTACAATGAGCAGTTCTTC.

This chain connects TRBV5-6 to TRBJ1-1; weak D call: TRBD1 (5 bases). Trimming stripped 5 bases from V and 4 bases from J, with 12 bases between. CDR3 length: 13 amino acids. Germline CDR1 is SGHDT and CDR2 is YYEEEE. The CDR3 nucleotides read TGTGCCAGCAGAGAGGAGAGGGGCACTGAAGCTTTCTTT. It is translated as CASREERGTEAFF.

This clonotype was seen at least ten times. This chain links TRBV29-1 with TRBJ2-2; D gene uncertain. V was clipped by 3 bases and J by 0 bases, with 5 bases between them. Germline values: CDR1 SQVTM, CDR2 ANQGSEA. The CDR3 extends over 13 amino acids. CDR3 in amino acids: CSVDSANTGELFF. The CDR3 DNA follows: TGCAGCGTTGATTCAGCGAACACCGGGGAGCTGTTTTTT.

This chain uses TRBV5-4 with TRBJ2-7; D is perhaps TRBD1 or TRBD2 (5 bases each). CDR3 size: 12 residues. In germline, CDR1 is SGHNT, CDR2 YYREEE (reference sequence). Trimming pared 4 bases from V and 3 bases from J, leaving 8 bases between. The CDR3 DNA reads as TGTGCCAGCAGCCGGGGCTACTACGAGCAGTACTTC. The encoded protein is CASSRGYYEQYF. Complete variable domain (other parts from reference TRBV5-4 and TRBJ2-7): ETGVTQSPTHLIKTRGQQVTLRCSSQSGHNTVSWYQQALGQGPQFIFQYYREEENGRGNFPPRFSGLQFPNYSSELNVNALELDDSALYLCASSRGYYEQYFGPGTRLTVT.

The chain combines TRBV5-4 with TRBJ2-2, with 9 bases matching TRBD2. V lost 1 base and J lost 3; bases outside the gene matches: 4. The CDR3 extends over 16 amino acids. Per germline, CDR1 SGHNT and CDR2 YYREEE (reference sequence). In DNA form, the CDR3 reads TGTGCCAGCAGCTTGAAGCGGGAGGTTCACACCGGGGAGCTGTTTTTT. As protein: CASSLKREVHTGELFF.

This clonotype was seen a handful of times. In nucleotides, the CDR3 is TGTGCCAGCAGCCACGGCCGGGACAGGGCTCACAAAACCGACCAAGAGACCCAGTACTTC. Protein sequence: CASSHGRDRAHKTDQETQYF. The chain couples TRBV3-2 to TRBJ2-5; the DNA was not used to check the table's D call, TRBD1. TRBV3-2 is shown as a pseudogene. This CDR3 spans 20 amino acids.

There are many counts of this clonotype. The chain couples TRBV7-2 to TRBJ1-2; D is unclear. Germline V lookup: CDR1 SGHTA, CDR2 FQGNSA. CDR3 length equals 14 residues. Trimming stripped 4 bases from V and 3 bases from J, with 12 bases between. The CDR3 here is CASSSLSGYYGYTF. In nucleotides, the CDR3 is TGTGCCAGCAGCTCTCTGTCGGGGTACTATGGCTACACCTTC.

This clonotype appeared many times. This chain links TRBV9 with TRBJ2-1; 12 nucleotides align to TRBD2. This CDR3 spans 16 amino acids. V was clipped by 4 bases and J by 9 bases; unmatched bases: 11. Germline V gives CDR1 SGDLS, CDR2 YYNGEE. CDR3 bases: TGTGCCAGCAGCCAGGCCCTAGCGGGAGGGCCCCTTGAGCAGTTCTTC. This translates into CASSQALAGGPLEQFF.

This clonotype was counted between two and nine times. V usage is TRBV9 and J usage is TRBJ2-1; no reliable D call. The V gene's germline CDR1 is SGDLS and CDR2 YYNGEE. V was cut by 0 bases and J by 9 bases, with 4 bases left in between. The CDR3 consists of 11 residues. CDR3 sequence reads: CASSVGSEQFF. The CDR3 DNA follows: TGTGCCAGCAGCGTAGGGAGTGAGCAGTTCTTC.

The sample holds a few counts of this clonotype. The rearrangement links TRBV25-1 to TRBJ2-5, with 7 bases aligning to TRBD2. From germline, CDR1 is MGHDK and CDR2 SYGVNS. J was trimmed by 14 bases and V by 4 bases; bases with no gene match: 7. CDR3 size: 11 residues. This CDR3 is CASSAGRGSYF. As DNA, the CDR3 is TGTGCCAGCAGTGCTGGGAGGGGTTCTTACTTC.

The chain has TRBV7-8 and TRBJ2-7, with TRBD2 matching 12 bases. The CDR3 covers 17 residues. Germline trimming cut 5 bases from V and 1 base from J; bases unmatched to any gene: 9. Germline V gives CDR1 SGHVS, CDR2 FQNEAQ. In DNA, the CDR3 is TGTGCCAGCAGCCCTAGCGGGAGGGCCGGCGGGTCCTACGAGCAGTACTTC. Protein product: CASSPSGRAGGSYEQYF.

The chain employs TRBV9 and TRBJ2-3, with D maybe TRBD2 (7 bases). Germline V gene lookup returns CDR1 SGDLS and CDR2 YYNGEE. V dropped 0 bases and J dropped 6 bases, with 17 bases sitting between them. The CDR3 contains 16 residues. The CDR3 DNA follows: TGTGCCAGCAGCGTAGTCTGGGGGGGGGCGGCGGATACGCAGTATTTT. Translated, it gives CASSVVWGGAADTQYF.

In its sample, this clonotype was seen a few times. The V and J genes are TRBV5-1 and TRBJ1-2, with D perhaps TRBD1 (5 bases). This CDR3 has 13 residues. Germline loops: CDR1 SGHRS, CDR2 YFSETQ. V lost 0 bases to trimming and J lost 6 bases, with 9 bases between them. This chain's CDR3 is CASSLETADGYTF. The CDR3 DNA sequence: TGCGCCAGCAGCTTGGAGACAGCCGATGGCTACACCTTC.

The V call is TRBV6-6, the J call TRBJ1-1; D ambiguous. The germline V and J ends were trimmed by 2 bases and 1 base, with 8 bases remaining between them. The CDR3 loop spans 14 amino acids. The V gene's germline CDR1 is MNHNY and CDR2 SVGAGI (reference sequence). This chain's CDR3 is CASSYEGKNTEAFF. CDR3 sequence (DNA): TGTGCCAGCAGTTACGAGGGAAAGAACACTGAAGCTTTCTTT.

This clonotype has ten or more counts. The V call is TRBV28, the J call TRBJ2-2; the match to TRBD2 covers 8 bases. The J segment lost 3 bases and the V segment lost 3 bases, leaving 9 bases of the junction unmatched. Germline values: CDR1 MDHEN, CDR2 SYDVKM. The CDR3 spans 17 residues. The CDR3 protein is CASSFSGLAWDTGELFF. CDR3 in DNA: TGTGCCAGCAGTTTTTCTGGACTAGCATGGGACACCGGGGAGCTGTTTTTT.

The J gene is TRBJ2-3, the V gene TRBV20-1, with TRBD2 identical over 12 bases. The germline V gene has CDR1 DFQATT and CDR2 SNEGSKA (reference sequence). The CDR3 extends over 16 amino acids. The J segment lost 5 bases and the V segment lost 3 bases, leaving 9 bases of the junction unmatched. In DNA form, the CDR3 reads TGCAGTGCTAGCCCGCGATCTAGCGGGAGGGGAGATACGCAGTATTTT. It yields the protein CSASPRSSGRGDTQYF.

This clonotype was detected ten times or more. V is TRBV4-1 and J is TRBJ2-7, with D perhaps assigned TRBD1 or TRBD2 (5 bases each). The CDR3 consists of 15 residues. Between the trimmed V and J ends, which lost 1 base and 2 bases, there was a span of 12 bases. Germline V gene lookup returns CDR1 MGHRA and CDR2 YSYEKL. The DNA of the CDR3 is TGCGCCAGCAGCCAAGTCGAGGGGACCCCCTACGAGCAGTACTTC. Translating it yields CASSQVEGTPYEQYF.

On this clonotype: One end of the junction fails to match germline, which may point to a read error. The genes are TRBV20-1 and TRBJ1-1, with D maybe TRBD1 (5 bases). Germline V gives CDR1 DFQATT, CDR2 SNEGSKA (reference sequence). The CDR3 length is 12 residues. CDR3 sequence: CSARWGNTEAFF. In DNA, the CDR3 is TGCAGTGCTAGATGGGGGAACACTGAAGCTTTCTTC.

This clonotype occurred a few times. The chain recombines TRBV5-1 with TRBJ2-3, with D perhaps matching TRBD2 (5 bases). CDR1 SGHRS and CDR2 YFSETQ come from the germline V gene. The CDR3 length is 15 residues. Trimming left V 2 bases short and J 2 bases short, with 12 bases between. CDR3 nucleotide sequence: TGCGCCAGCAGCTTCGAGGGCCTGTTCACAGATACGCAGTATTTT. Translating it yields CASSFEGLFTDTQYF.

This chain uses TRBV4-3 with TRBJ1-1; perhaps TRBD1 as D (6 bases). V was trimmed by 7 bases and J by 0 bases, leaving 18 bases between them. The germline V gene encodes CDR1 LGHNA and CDR2 YSLEER. This CDR3 contains 16 residues. The CDR3 region has the DNA TGCGCCAGCAAGGGGGGATCCCGGGGGATGAACACTGAAGCTTTCTTT. Amino acids: CASKGGSRGMNTEAFF.

The rearrangement links TRBV19 to TRBJ2-1; tentative D call: TRBD2 (6 bases). The CDR3 extends over 21 amino acids. V was pared by 6 bases and J by 2 bases, with 32 bases between. The germline CDR1 and CDR2 sequences are LNHDA and SQIVND (reference sequence). The CDR3 sequence: CASSVTIRLDERSKAYNEQFF. In DNA form, the CDR3 reads TGTGCCAGTAGCGTAACAATTAGACTAGATGAAAGGTCAAAGGCCTACAATGAGCAGTTCTTC.

The chain links TRBV10-3 to TRBJ2-2, with 9 positions matching TRBD1. V shed 4 bases and J 1 base; nucleotides not matched to a gene: 7. CDR3 length: 17 amino acids. In germline, CDR1 is ENHRY, CDR2 SYGVKD. DNA of the CDR3: TGTGCCATCAGTGGGCCCATGGACAGGGGGAACACCGGGGAGCTGTTTTTT. It specifies CAISGPMDRGNTGELFF.

The chain joins TRBV19 to TRBJ1-1, with D unresolved. The ends were cut back, 0 bases at V and 5 bases at J, with 4 bases in the middle. The V gene's germline CDR1 is LNHDA and CDR2 SQIVND (reference sequence). This CDR3 has 12 amino acids. In nucleotides, the CDR3 is TGTGCCAGTAGTATAGATGAAACTGAAGCTTTCTTT. Translating it yields CASSIDETEAFF.